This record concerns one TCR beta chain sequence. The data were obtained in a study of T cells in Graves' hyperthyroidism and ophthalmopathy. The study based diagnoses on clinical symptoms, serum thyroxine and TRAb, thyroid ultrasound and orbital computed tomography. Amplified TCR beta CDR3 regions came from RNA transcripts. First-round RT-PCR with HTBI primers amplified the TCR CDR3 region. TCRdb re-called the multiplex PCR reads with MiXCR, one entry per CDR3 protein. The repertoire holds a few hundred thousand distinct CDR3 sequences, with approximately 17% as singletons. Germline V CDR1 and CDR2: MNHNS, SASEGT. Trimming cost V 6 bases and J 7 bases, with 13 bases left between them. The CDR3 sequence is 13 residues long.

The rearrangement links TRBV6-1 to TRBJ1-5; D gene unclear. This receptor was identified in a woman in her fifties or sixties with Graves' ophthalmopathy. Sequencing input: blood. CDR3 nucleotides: TGTGCCAGCAGCAGCAAGATTGGGCAGCCCCAGCATTTT. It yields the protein CASSSKIGQPQHF.